This entry describes one TCR beta chain. The antigen is undetermined. The data were obtained in a study of post-analysis software for immune sequencing data. Study-level findings and limits: Roughly 5 TRBV segments were significantly more frequent in patients than in controls. TRBV5-6, TRBV5-1 and TRBV20-1 were among these segments.

TCR beta cDNA libraries included unique molecular identifiers. From the PCR reads, TCRdb called clonotypes with MiXCR, one entry per CDR3 protein. The sample has a few hundred thousand distinct CDR3 sequences, less than 40% seen once. This CDR3 has 13 residues. V gave up 5 bases and J gave up 7 bases, with 14 bases separating them. From germline, CDR1 is MDHEN and CDR2 SYDVKM. The rearrangement joins TRBV28 to TRBJ1-1; possibly TRBD1 for D (5 bases). The sequence derives from a girl aged 2 to 10 with multiple sclerosis. The material sequenced was blood. The CDR3 loop reads CASSIPGTFEAFF. DNA of the CDR3: TGTGCCAGCAGTATCCCCGGGACCTTTGAAGCTTTCTTT.